The clone carrying this T cell receptor beta chain was seen just once. Authors' processing steps: Nucleated cell counts were estimated from reference gene primer amplification. Some clones are missing from TCRdb's copy, which holds only in-frame ones; the method was immunoSEQ multiplex PCR. That table furnishes V, J and clone size, whereas the DNA furnished D and trimming. The sample lists 65,000 to 95,000 clones, roughly 79% occurring once. This entry comes from a study of blood T cell repertoires in COVID-19. Background on the study: COVID-19 samples from acute and convalescent phases originated in the United States, Italy and Spain. T cells, B-cell-depleted T cells, or PBMCs supplied cDNA or gDNA.

Sequenced: peripheral blood. The receptor comes from a human donor in a cohort sampled during active COVID-19.

CDR3 coding DNA: TGTGCCAGCAGCTTAAAAACGGATGAAAAACTGTTTTTT. It codes for CASSLKTDEKLFF. The chain links TRBV7-9 to TRBJ1-4; D unclear. V was cut by 2 bases and J by 6 bases, with 7 bases left in between. The CDR3 length is 13 residues. Germline V gene data show CDR1 as SEHNR and CDR2 as FQNEAQ (reference sequence).